This TCR beta chain was sequenced in a study of monozygotic twins with inflammatory bowel disease. Addition of UMIs with a 6-nucleotide sample barcode was achieved by template switching. TCRdb re-analyzed the 5' RACE reads; it lists each CDR3 protein once, without DNA. With 310,000 or so distinct CDR3 sequences in the sample, the ten largest clones hold 2% to 2.5%. Findings and caveats of the study: Repertoire similarity did not separate concordant from discordant twins, possibly from limited power. There was no support for any single strong signal or clonotype associated with IBD. Variability in patient repertoires may have come partly from differing immunosuppressive treatments.

Germline assignment: CDR1 SGHDT and CDR2 YYEEEE. This CDR3 contains 13 residues. Concerning this clonotype itself: The antigen remains undetermined.

This chain connects TRBV5-6 to TRBJ1-6. Sample: blood. This clonotype originated in a human donor with ulcerative colitis or Crohn's disease, or a healthy co-twin of an affected twin (not recorded which). The CDR3 is CASSHGVDSPLHF. Variable domain in full (rest from reference TRBV5-6 and TRBJ1-6): DAGVTQSPTHLIKTRGQQVTLRCSPKSGHDTVSWYQQALGQGPQFIFQYYEEEERQRGNFPDRFSGHQFPNYSSELNVNALLLGDSALYLCASSHGVDSPLHFGNGTRLTVT.